Listed below are T cell receptor beta chains from one sample, sequenced in a study of blood T cells in healthy people across ages. TCRdb ran MiXCR on the 5' RACE reads and lists one entry per CDR3 protein. Of just under 900,000 distinct CDR3 sequences listed, under 35% were seen once; the top ten hold around 16%. Sequences were obtained from blood. The receptors shown here come from an elderly woman in good health. CDR3s include the opening cysteine and the closing phenylalanine or tryptophan. Fields, in order: D gene, J gene, clone size, V gene, CDR3 protein, CDR3 DNA. The D gene is left open where the match is weak. A clone size is listed for some rows: how often the clone was seen (once, few, many), or a class if it is expanded.

TRBD1 | TRBJ1-5 | NA | TRBV6-6 | CASSYVEGATSNQPQHF | TGTGCCAGCAGTTACGTAGAGGGGGCGACCTCCAATCAGCCCCAGCATTTT
NA | TRBJ2-3 | few | TRBV15 | CATSSGQGSDTQYF | TGTGCCACCAGCAGCGGGCAGGGATCAGATACGCAGTATTTT
NA | TRBJ2-3 | few | TRBV7-9 | CASSSGPPPVADTQYF | TGTGCCAGCAGCTCGGGACCGCCCCCGGTGGCAGATACGCAGTATTTT
TRBD1 | TRBJ1-2 | few | TRBV27 | CASSPLGTGSGYTF | TGTGCCAGCAGTCCCTTGGGGACAGGGAGCGGCTACACCTTC
TRBD1 | TRBJ2-3 | NA | TRBV4-3 | CASSQDVGTGGWGTDTQYF | TGCGCCAGCAGCCAAGATGTCGGGACAGGGGGCTGGGGCACAGATACGCAGTATTTT
NA | TRBJ2-3 | many | TRBV20-1 | CSATTDTQYF | TGCAGTGCTACCACAGATACGCAGTATTTT
NA | TRBJ2-3 | once | TRBV18 | CASPPGRGIDTQYF | TGTGCCAGCCCACCGGGCCGGGGGATAGATACGCAGTATTTT
NA | TRBJ2-7 | NA | TRBV6-6 | CASSYSNAGFIPYEQYF | TGTGCCAGCAGTTACTCGAATGCAGGGTTCATTCCCTACGAGCAGTACTTC
TRBD1 | TRBJ2-4 | many | TRBV18 | CASSPPGTGAKNIQYF | TGTGCCAGCTCACCACCCGGGACAGGGGCCAAAAACATTCAGTACTTC
NA | TRBJ1-6 | NA | TRBV7-9 | CASSLETDSPLHF | TGTGCCAGCAGCTTAGAGACAGATTCACCCCTCCACTTT
NA | TRBJ2-3 | once | TRBV15 | CATSRDRSPINTQYF | TGTGCCACCAGCAGAGATAGGTCCCCTATTAATACGCAGTATTTT
NA | TRBJ2-3 | NA | TRBV12-3/TRBV12-4 | CAIRLRQDTDVQYF | TGTGCCATCCGCCTCCGACAGGACACAGATGTGCAGTATTTT
NA | TRBJ2-5 | many | TRBV2 | CASRRAVQETQYF | TGTGCCAGCAGGCGAGCGGTCCAAGAGACCCAGTACTTC
NA | TRBJ2-7 | many | TRBV6-2/TRBV6-3 | CASSQYGRVNYEQYF | TGTGCCAGCAGCCAATACGGACGGGTTAACTACGAGCAGTACTTC
NA | TRBJ2-7 | many | TRBV12-3/TRBV12-4 | CASSFKVGRSTYEQYF | TGTGCCAGCAGTTTTAAAGTAGGGCGTAGTACCTACGAGCAGTACTTC
NA | TRBJ2-2 | NA | TRBV6-2/TRBV6-3 | CASSDQWGYTGELFF | TGTGCCAGCAGTGATCAATGGGGCTACACCGGGGAGCTGTTTTTT
NA | TRBJ2-2 | NA | TRBV9 | CASNPWTRTGELFF | TGTGCCAGCAACCCTTGGACGCGCACCGGGGAGCTGTTTTTT
NA | TRBJ2-3 | many | TRBV6-2/TRBV6-3 | CASSSHPGRLQDPDTQYF | TGTGCCAGCAGTTCCCACCCGGGGCGCCTACAAGATCCAGATACGCAGTATTTT
TRBD1 | TRBJ2-3 | NA | TRBV24-1 | CATSDRDSQTSTDTQYF | TGTGCCACCAGTGATCGGGACAGCCAAACTAGCACAGATACGCAGTATTTT
NA | TRBJ2-1 | few | TRBV12-3/TRBV12-4 | CASSSPPPAEQFF | TGTGCCAGCAGTTCCCCCCCCCCGGCTGAGCAGTTCTTC
TRBD2 | TRBJ2-1 | many | TRBV20-1 | CSARVAGGPYNEQFF | TGCAGTGCTAGAGTAGCGGGGGGGCCCTACAATGAGCAGTTCTTC
TRBD1 | TRBJ2-1 | many | TRBV4-1 | CASSQDFGQGPLFYNEQFF | TGCGCCAGCAGCCAAGATTTTGGACAGGGGCCATTATTTTACAATGAGCAGTTCTTC
NA | TRBJ2-7 | NA | TRBV5-6 | CASSLTSRSYEQYF | TGTGCCAGCAGCTTGACCTCCAGGAGCTACGAGCAGTACTTC
NA | TRBJ2-2 | NA | TRBV18 | CASSPTGSRGTGELFF | TGTGCCAGCTCACCAACAGGGAGTCGCGGCACCGGGGAGCTGTTTTTT
NA | TRBJ2-7 | many | TRBV2 | CASSLQGGGEQYF | TGTGCCAGCAGTTTGCAGGGGGGCGGCGAGCAGTACTTC
NA | TRBJ1-4 | NA | TRBV7-2 | CASSPRRGNEKLFF | TGTGCCAGCAGCCCCCGCAGGGGAAATGAAAAACTGTTTTTT
TRBD2 | TRBJ2-3 | many | TRBV20-1 | CSASSYDPSGVTDTQYF | TGCAGTGCTAGTAGTTACGATCCTAGCGGGGTCACAGATACGCAGTATTTT
TRBD1 | TRBJ1-2 | many | TRBV6-5 | CASSYGDRGVGYGYTF | TGTGCCAGCAGTTACGGGGACAGGGGAGTCGGCTATGGCTACACCTTC
NA | TRBJ1-2 | many | TRBV4-2 | CASSQDWSGSYGYTF | TGTGCCAGCAGCCAAGATTGGTCAGGGTCCTATGGCTACACCTTC
NA | TRBJ1-5 | few | TRBV7-8 | CASSIRQVQPQHF | TGTGCCAGCAGCATCCGACAGGTTCAGCCCCAGCATTTT
NA | TRBJ2-3 | many | TRBV10-3 | CATNLNGGAGDTQYF | TGTGCCACCAACCTGAACGGCGGCGCAGGAGATACGCAGTATTTT
NA | TRBJ2-3 | NA | TRBV30 | CAWSDQGVGGDTQYF | TGTGCCTGGAGCGATCAAGGCGTGGGCGGAGATACGCAGTATTTT
TRBD1 | TRBJ2-7 | NA | TRBV7-8 | CASSFRPGQGVHEQYF | TGTGCCAGCAGCTTCCGTCCCGGACAGGGGGTGCACGAGCAGTACTTC
TRBD2 | TRBJ2-7 | NA | TRBV29-1 | CSADVVGLAGVSCEQYF | TGCAGCGCTGATGTGGTAGGACTAGCGGGAGTTTCCTGCGAGCAGTACTTC
TRBD2 | TRBJ2-1 | many | TRBV19 | CASSISGGDGEQFF | TGTGCCAGTAGTATATCCGGGGGGGACGGTGAGCAGTTCTTC
NA | TRBJ1-1 | NA | TRBV20-1 | CSARGRDRYTEAFF | TGCAGTGCTAGAGGGAGGGATAGATACACTGAAGCTTTCTTT
NA | TRBJ2-5 | few | TRBV3-1 | CASNGGLQETQYF | TGTGCCAGCAACGGAGGACTGCAAGAGACCCAGTACTTC
NA | TRBJ1-5 | many | TRBV10-3 | CAISEQGSNQPQHF | TGTGCCATCAGTGAACAGGGTAGCAATCAGCCCCAGCATTTT
NA | TRBJ1-4 | NA | TRBV20-1 | CSASAGPRKEKLFF | TGCAGTGCGAGCGCTGGTCCCCGGAAGGAAAAACTGTTTTTT
TRBD1 | TRBJ1-5 | many | TRBV3-1 | CASSLGTVSNQPQHF | TGTGCCAGCAGCCTAGGGACAGTGAGCAATCAGCCCCAGCATTTT
NA | TRBJ1-5 | NA | TRBV25-1 | CASSELSGPNQPQHF | TGTGCCAGCAGTGAATTATCAGGGCCCAATCAGCCCCAGCATTTT
NA | TRBJ2-5 | many | TRBV7-2 | CASSVLRDASGTQYF | TGTGCCAGCAGCGTTCTCCGGGACGCCTCGGGAACCCAGTACTTC
TRBD1 | TRBJ2-7 | NA | TRBV9 | CASSLAGTGGEIEQYF | TGTGCCAGCAGCTTAGCGGGGACAGGGGGCGAAATCGAGCAGTACTTC
NA | TRBJ1-5 | NA | TRBV30 | CAWRSSSLGNQPQHF | TGTGCCTGGAGATCCTCGTCGCTGGGCAATCAGCCCCAGCATTTT
TRBD2 | TRBJ2-2 | few | TRBV3-1 | CASSHVGGGAQRGELFF | TGTGCCAGCAGCCATGTTGGCGGGGGGGCCCAACGCGGGGAGCTGTTTTTT
NA | TRBJ1-1 | NA | TRBV7-2 | CASSRTETNTEAFF | TGTGCCAGCAGCCGGACAGAGACAAACACTGAAGCTTTCTTT
NA | TRBJ1-6 | many | TRBV6-2/TRBV6-3 | CASSLDRTPLHF | TGTGCCAGCAGCTTAGACAGGACACCCCTCCACTTT
TRBD2 | TRBJ2-3 | NA | TRBV5-1 | CASSLGSTGGQDTQYF | TGCGCCAGCAGCTTAGGTTCTACGGGGGGGCAAGATACGCAGTATTTT
NA | TRBJ2-7 | many | TRBV5-6 | CASSVLFKGTEQYF | TGTGCCAGCAGCGTGTTGTTCAAGGGGACCGAGCAGTACTTC
TRBD1 | TRBJ2-7 | NA | TRBV20-1 | CSAGRGGVEQYF | TGCAGTGCTGGGAGAGGGGGCGTCGAGCAGTACTTC
NA | TRBJ2-5 | few | TRBV3-1 | CASSQDLRRRETQYF | TGTGCCAGCAGCCAAGATCTCAGGCGGCGGGAGACCCAGTACTTC
NA | TRBJ1-2 | few | TRBV20-1 | CSARVFGGPDYGYTF | TGCAGTGCTAGAGTCTTCGGGGGACCCGACTATGGCTACACCTTC
NA | TRBJ2-2 | few | TRBV7-2 | CASSLMRVGRGYTGELFF | TGTGCCAGCAGCTTAATGCGTGTGGGACGGGGCTACACCGGGGAGCTGTTTTTT
NA | TRBJ1-4 | NA | TRBV7-6 | CASSSNPDGNEKLFF | TGTGCCAGCAGCTCCAATCCGGACGGAAATGAAAAACTGTTTTTT
NA | TRBJ1-1 | few | TRBV12-3/TRBV12-4 | CASSYWENTEAFF | TGTGCCAGCAGTTATTGGGAGAACACTGAAGCTTTCTTT
TRBD1 | TRBJ1-1 | many | TRBV7-2 | CASSPRTGVTMNTEAFF | TGTGCCAGCAGCCCCCGGACAGGGGTAACCATGAACACTGAAGCTTTCTTT